Below, one T cell receptor (beta chain) is given with its context. This table comes from immunoSEQ multiplex PCR, and its TCRdb copy is limited to in-frame clones, with some not included. The sample lists about 98,000 clones; 86% were seen once. The sample originates from a study of preoperative IRX-2 immunotherapy in early breast cancer. Germline V CDR1 and CDR2: LGHNA, YNFKEQ. V gave up 5 bases and J gave up 1 base, with 8 bases separating them. The CDR3 has 13 amino acids. The sample's treatment: preoperative locoregional IRX-2 cytokine immunotherapy. The specimen was tumor tissue, collected after IRX-2 immunotherapy. The chain recombines TRBV4-2 with TRBJ1-1; D is perhaps TRBD1 (6 bases). This receptor was identified in a human donor with breast cancer. This CDR3 is CASSLQGNTEAFF. In DNA, the CDR3 is TGTGCCAGCAGCTTACAGGGGAACACTGAAGCTTTCTTT.